Below, 29 T cell receptor beta chains from the same sample are listed, as sequenced in a study of CXCR3-negative and CXCR3-positive naive CD8 T cells. With UMI labels, 5' RACE was used to prepare the TRB cDNA libraries. Using the 5' RACE reads, TCRdb records one entry per CDR3 protein without DNA. In all, the sample yields tens of thousands of distinct CDR3 sequences. The sample comprised naive CXCR3- CD8+ T cells from blood. The subset is: CD45RO-CCR7+CD27+CD95- naive CD8+ T cells lacking CXCR3 (TNR3-). Receptors were obtained from a human donor in good health. Some clones in this sample may be carry-over from other donors' samples.

The CDR3: CASSLGLYNEQFF. This rearrangement joins TRBV6-2 or TRBV6-3 to TRBJ2-1. The CDR3 runs 13 residues. Germline CDR1 and CDR2: MNHEY and SVGEGT.

The chain recombines TRBV29-1 with TRBJ2-6; the TCRdb call, TRBD2, lacks DNA for checking. Germline V gives CDR1 SQVTM, CDR2 ANQGSEA. There are 14 residues in the CDR3. CDR3: CSVVPRAGANVLTF.

The chain is built from TRBV28 and TRBJ2-5; TCRdb picks TRBD2, but there is no DNA to check that call. The CDR3 loop spans 15 amino acids. Germline CDR1 MDHEN, CDR2 SYDVKM. This chain's CDR3 is CASSLYRRDAETQYF.

The chain carries TRBV27 and TRBJ2-7; the TCRdb D gene call, TRBD2, has no DNA to confirm it. The CDR3 has 16 residues. In germline, CDR1 is MNHEY, CDR2 SMNVEV (reference sequence). The CDR3 sequence: CASSPGTSGNLYEQYF.

The rearrangement joins TRBV27 to TRBJ2-1; TCRdb lists TRBD2, though no DNA is available to test this call. CDR1 MNHEY and CDR2 SMNVEV come from the germline V gene (reference sequence). The CDR3 has 17 residues. CDR3 sequence: CASSLSGFAGEYNEQFF.

The CDR3 loop reads CSVEVYDEQFF. The chain combines TRBV29-1 with TRBJ2-1. The CDR3 runs to 11 residues. Germline lookup yields CDR1 SQVTM and CDR2 ANQGSEA.

The chain is built from TRBV7-2 and TRBJ2-5; checking the TCRdb D call of TRBD1 is not possible without DNA. The V gene's germline CDR1 is SGHTA and CDR2 FQGNSA. The CDR3 covers 15 residues. CDR3 sequence: CASSPVPGGQETQYF. Full variable domain (outside the CDR3, taken from reference TRBV7-2 and TRBJ2-5): GAGVSQSPSNKVTEKGKDVELRCDPISGHTALYWYRQSLGQGLEFLIYFQGNSAPDKSGLPSDRFSAERTGGSVSTLTIQRTQQEDSAVYLCASSPVPGGQETQYFGPGTRLLVL.

V usage is TRBV29-1 and J usage is TRBJ2-1; TCRdb gives TRBD1 as the D gene, but with no DNA this cannot be confirmed. This CDR3 region has 15 residues. The germline V gene has CDR1 SQVTM and CDR2 ANQGSEA. CDR3 residues: CSVEDRQGAYNEQFF.

J is TRBJ2-5 and V is TRBV7-3; lacking DNA, the TRBD1 call made by TCRdb goes unchecked. The CDR3 has 17 amino acids. Per germline, CDR1 SGHTA and CDR2 FQGTGA. CDR3 protein: CACSAGWGEVWQETQYF.

The chain joins TRBV4-1 to TRBJ2-7; without DNA, the TCRdb call of TRBD1 cannot be checked. The CDR3 consists of 16 residues. The germline V gene has CDR1 MGHRA and CDR2 YSYEKL. This chain's CDR3 is CASSHFKGAEGYEQYF.

The V gene is TRBV6-2 or TRBV6-3, the J gene TRBJ2-7; absent DNA, TCRdb's TRBD2 call cannot be checked. CDR1 is MNHEY and CDR2 is SVGEGT in the germline V gene. This CDR3 is built from 11 residues. CDR3 region: CASRGLGEQYF.

The chain combines TRBV7-2 with TRBJ1-2. The CDR3 runs to 14 residues. The V gene's germline CDR1 is SGHTA and CDR2 FQGNSA. The CDR3 region is CASSLARAVYGYTF.

The V call is TRBV4-1, the J call TRBJ2-7; the TCRdb D gene call, TRBD1, has no DNA to confirm it. The CDR3 loop spans 15 amino acids. Germline CDR1 and CDR2: MGHRA and YSYEKL. CDR3 residues: CASSQVYSQEYEQYF.

V and J are TRBV10-3 and TRBJ2-1; TCRdb indicates TRBD2, and absent DNA this call remains unverified. The CDR3 runs to 18 residues. CDR1 and CDR2 (germline): ENHRY, SYGVKD. The CDR3: CAISESWLAGEFDNEQFF.

The V and J genes are TRBV20-1 and TRBJ2-7; TCRdb returns TRBD1, unconfirmable since there is no DNA. The CDR3 contains 13 residues. Per the germline V gene, CDR1 is DFQATT and CDR2 is SNEGSKA (reference sequence). This CDR3 is CSAQGERDYEQYF.

This chain joins TRBV28 and TRBJ2-5; with no DNA, the TCRdb D assignment of TRBD1 cannot be verified. Germline V lookup: CDR1 MDHEN, CDR2 SYDVKM. The CDR3 has 15 residues. This CDR3 is CASNIPTRGRETQYF.

V and J are TRBV11-2 and TRBJ2-2; with no DNA, the TCRdb D assignment of TRBD2 cannot be verified. CDR1 is SGHAT, CDR2 FQNNGV, per germline. This CDR3 is built from 17 residues. The CDR3 here is CASSPSAGGFETGELFF.

V and J are TRBV3-1 and TRBJ2-7. Germline values: CDR1 LGHDT, CDR2 YNNKEL (reference sequence). This CDR3 is 13 amino acids long. The CDR3 spells CASSQALSQEQYF.

The chain has TRBV12-3 or TRBV12-4 and TRBJ1-2. CDR3 length: 15 residues. CDR3 protein: CASSLAQGPNYGYTF.

The rearrangement uses TRBV12-3 or TRBV12-4 and TRBJ2-1; the TCRdb call, TRBD1, lacks DNA for checking. The CDR3 runs 13 residues. The CDR3 loop reads CASSLWTGNEQFF.

This rearrangement joins TRBV7-6 to TRBJ2-7; no DNA is available, so the TRBD2 call from TCRdb remains unchecked. Germline V gives CDR1 SGHVS, CDR2 FNYEAQ. This CDR3 contains 16 residues. Here the CDR3 reads CASSHRLAGGPHEQYF.

The rearrangement links TRBV19 to TRBJ1-5; no DNA is available, so the TRBD1 call from TCRdb remains unchecked. CDR3 size: 14 residues. Germline CDR1 and CDR2: LNHDA and SQIVND (reference sequence). The CDR3 is CASSIVLGDQPQHF.

The chain employs TRBV3-1 and TRBJ1-1; TCRdb lists TRBD1, though no DNA is available to test this call. CDR1 and CDR2 from the germline V gene are LGHDT and YNNKEL (reference sequence). There are 19 residues in the CDR3. CDR3: CASSLHPQGLTLGYTEAFF.

The rearrangement uses TRBV4-3 and TRBJ2-3; there is no DNA to check the TCRdb D call of TRBD1. The CDR3 runs to 17 residues. The germline V gene has CDR1 LGHNA and CDR2 YSLEER. CDR3: CASSQDLSTGTTDTQYF.

This chain links TRBV29-1 with TRBJ2-7; the D gene TCRdb calls, TRBD1, cannot be checked with no DNA. The germline V gene has CDR1 SQVTM and CDR2 ANQGSEA. The length of the CDR3 is 15 residues. This CDR3 is CSVITRDRVFYEQYF.

The J gene is TRBJ2-1, the V gene TRBV7-9; the TRBD1 assignment by TCRdb is unverifiable without DNA. This CDR3 contains 17 residues. The germline CDR1 and CDR2 sequences are SEHNR and FQNEAQ (reference sequence). The CDR3 region is CASSTSSGSVVYYEQFF.

The J gene is TRBJ1-1, the V gene TRBV28; no DNA is available, so the TRBD1 call from TCRdb remains unchecked. The CDR3 sequence is 12 residues long. Per the germline V gene, CDR1 is MDHEN and CDR2 is SYDVKM. The CDR3 spells CASSGTNTEAFF.

V gene TRBV29-1 combines with J gene TRBJ2-3; TCRdb names TRBD1, which stays unverified in the absence of DNA. Germline V lookup: CDR1 SQVTM, CDR2 ANQGSEA. The CDR3 is made up of 13 amino acids. The CDR3 is CSSGLFSTDTQYF.

J is TRBJ2-1 and V is TRBV29-1; TCRdb selects TRBD1, and the lack of DNA leaves this call unchecked. CDR1 is SQVTM and CDR2 is ANQGSEA in the germline V gene. The CDR3 length is 12 residues. This CDR3 reads CSVEDQGPEQFF.